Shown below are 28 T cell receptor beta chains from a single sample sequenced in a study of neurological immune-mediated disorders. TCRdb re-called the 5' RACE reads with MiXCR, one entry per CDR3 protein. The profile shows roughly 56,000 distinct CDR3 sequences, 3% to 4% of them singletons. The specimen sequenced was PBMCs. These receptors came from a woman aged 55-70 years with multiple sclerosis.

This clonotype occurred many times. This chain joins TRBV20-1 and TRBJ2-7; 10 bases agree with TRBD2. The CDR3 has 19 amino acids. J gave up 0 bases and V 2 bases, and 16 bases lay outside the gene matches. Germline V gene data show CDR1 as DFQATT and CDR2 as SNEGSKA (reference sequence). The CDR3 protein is CSARSSGGSKATSSYEQYF. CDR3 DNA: TGCAGTGCTAGAAGTAGCGGGGGGTCAAAAGCTACCAGCTCCTACGAGCAGTACTTC.

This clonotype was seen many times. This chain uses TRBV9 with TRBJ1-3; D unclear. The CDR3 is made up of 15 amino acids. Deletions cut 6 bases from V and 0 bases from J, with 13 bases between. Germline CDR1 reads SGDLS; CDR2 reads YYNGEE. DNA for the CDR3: TGTGCCAGCAAGGCGTCGGATTTCTCTGGAAACACCATATATTTT. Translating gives CASKASDFSGNTIYF.

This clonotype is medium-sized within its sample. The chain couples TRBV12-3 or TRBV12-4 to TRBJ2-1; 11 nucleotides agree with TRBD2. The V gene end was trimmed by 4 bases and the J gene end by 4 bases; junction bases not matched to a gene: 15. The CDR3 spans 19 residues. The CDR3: CASSSPLLAGGRPYNEQFF. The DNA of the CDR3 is TGTGCCAGCAGTTCGCCCCTGCTAGCGGGGGGACGTCCTTACAATGAGCAGTTCTTC.

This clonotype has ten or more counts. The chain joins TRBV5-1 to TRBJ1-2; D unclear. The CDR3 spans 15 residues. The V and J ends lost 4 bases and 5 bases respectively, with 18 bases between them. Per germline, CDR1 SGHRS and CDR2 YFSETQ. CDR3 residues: CASSPRRGGPYGYTF. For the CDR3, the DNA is TGCGCCAGCAGCCCACGGCGCGGAGGGCCTTATGGCTACACCTTC.

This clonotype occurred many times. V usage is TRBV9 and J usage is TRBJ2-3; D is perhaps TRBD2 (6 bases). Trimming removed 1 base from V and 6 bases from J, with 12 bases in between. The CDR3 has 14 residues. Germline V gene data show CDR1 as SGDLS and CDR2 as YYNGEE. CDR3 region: CASSVSLAHDTQYF. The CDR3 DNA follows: TGTGCCAGCAGCGTATCCCTAGCGCATGATACGCAGTATTTT.

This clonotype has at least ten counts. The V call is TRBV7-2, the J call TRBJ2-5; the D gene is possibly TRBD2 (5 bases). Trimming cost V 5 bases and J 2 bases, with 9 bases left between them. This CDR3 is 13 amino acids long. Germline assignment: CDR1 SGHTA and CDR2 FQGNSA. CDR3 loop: CASSRGYQETQYF. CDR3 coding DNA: TGTGCCAGCAGCCGGGGTTATCAAGAGACCCAGTACTTC.

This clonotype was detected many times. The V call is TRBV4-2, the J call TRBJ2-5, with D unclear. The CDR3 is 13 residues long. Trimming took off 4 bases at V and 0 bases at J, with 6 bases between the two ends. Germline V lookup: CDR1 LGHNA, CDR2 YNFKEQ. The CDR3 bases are TGTGCCAGCAGCCCTTCTAACCAAGAGACCCAGTACTTC. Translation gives CASSPSNQETQYF.

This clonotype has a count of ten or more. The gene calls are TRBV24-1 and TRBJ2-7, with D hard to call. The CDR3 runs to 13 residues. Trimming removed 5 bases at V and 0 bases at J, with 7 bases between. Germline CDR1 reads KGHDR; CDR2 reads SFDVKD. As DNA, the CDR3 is TGTGCCACCAGTGTCGGAAGCTCCTACGAGCAGTACTTC. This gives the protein CATSVGSSYEQYF.

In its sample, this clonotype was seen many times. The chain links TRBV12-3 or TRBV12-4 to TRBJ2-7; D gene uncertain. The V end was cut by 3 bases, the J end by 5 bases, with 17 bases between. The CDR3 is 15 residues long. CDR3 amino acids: CASSLIGVWLDEQYF. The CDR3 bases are TGTGCCAGCAGTTTGATCGGTGTGTGGTTGGACGAGCAGTACTTC.

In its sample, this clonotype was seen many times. CDR3 in amino acids: CASSLRRVGLDRTAYEQYF. CDR3 nucleotide sequence: TGTGCCAGCAGCTTAAGGCGAGTCGGACTGGACAGGACCGCCTACGAGCAGTACTTC. The chain links TRBV7-8 to TRBJ2-7, with 7 bases fitting TRBD1. The V segment lost 2 bases and the J segment 2 bases; nucleotides outside the gene matches: 18. CDR3 length: 19 amino acids. CDR1 and CDR2 (germline): SGHVS, FQNEAQ.

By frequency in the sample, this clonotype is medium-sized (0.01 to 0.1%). The CDR3: CASSYRGQRTDTQYF. In DNA form, the CDR3 reads TGTGCCAGCAGTTACCGGGGACAGCGCACAGATACGCAGTATTTT. V and J are TRBV6-2 or TRBV6-3 and TRBJ2-3; 7 bases align to TRBD1. V was clipped by 2 bases and J by 1 base; unmatched bases: 3. Germline V gene data show CDR1 as MNHEY and CDR2 as SVGEGT. CDR3 size: 15 residues.

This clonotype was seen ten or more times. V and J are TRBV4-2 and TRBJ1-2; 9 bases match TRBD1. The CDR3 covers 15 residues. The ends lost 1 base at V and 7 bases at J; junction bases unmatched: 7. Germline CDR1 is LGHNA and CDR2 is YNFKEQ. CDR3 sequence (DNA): TGTGCCAGCAGCCAAGGAACAGGGGGCGCAGGTGGCTACACCTTC. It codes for CASSQGTGGAGGYTF.

In DNA form, the CDR3 reads TGCAGTGCTAGAGTGGTGGATGAAGCTTTCTTT. Translation: CSARVVDEAFF. This chain joins TRBV20-1 and TRBJ1-1; D unclear. The V end was cut by 1 base, the J end by 7 bases, with 7 bases between. There are 11 residues in the CDR3. Germline values: CDR1 DFQATT, CDR2 SNEGSKA (reference sequence).

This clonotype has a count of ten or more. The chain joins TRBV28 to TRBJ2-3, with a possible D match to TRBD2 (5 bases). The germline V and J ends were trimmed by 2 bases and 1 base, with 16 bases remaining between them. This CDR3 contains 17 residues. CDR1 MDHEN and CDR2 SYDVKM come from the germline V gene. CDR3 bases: TGTGCCAGCAGTTTAGATTCGGGGATACGGGGCACAGATACGCAGTATTTT. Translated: CASSLDSGIRGTDTQYF.

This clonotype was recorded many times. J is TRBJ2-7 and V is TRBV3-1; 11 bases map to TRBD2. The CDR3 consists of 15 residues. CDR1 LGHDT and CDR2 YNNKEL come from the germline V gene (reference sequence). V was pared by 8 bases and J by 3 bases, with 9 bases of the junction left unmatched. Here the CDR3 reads CASANVLAGGYEQYF. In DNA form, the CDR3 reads TGTGCCAGCGCCAATGTCCTAGCGGGGGGCTACGAGCAGTACTTC.

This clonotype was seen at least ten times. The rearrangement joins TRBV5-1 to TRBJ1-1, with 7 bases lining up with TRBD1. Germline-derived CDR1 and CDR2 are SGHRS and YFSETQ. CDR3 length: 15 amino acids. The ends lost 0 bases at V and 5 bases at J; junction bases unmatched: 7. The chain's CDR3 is CASSLGGTEGTEAFF. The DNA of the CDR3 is TGCGCCAGCAGCTTGGGCGGGACAGAAGGGACTGAAGCTTTCTTT.

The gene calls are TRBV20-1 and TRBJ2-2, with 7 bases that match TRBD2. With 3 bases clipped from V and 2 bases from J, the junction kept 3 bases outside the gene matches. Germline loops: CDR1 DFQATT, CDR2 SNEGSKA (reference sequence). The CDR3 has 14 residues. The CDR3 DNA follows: TGCAGTGCTAGTAGGGACTACAACACCGGGGAGCTGTTTTTT. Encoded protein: CSASRDYNTGELFF.

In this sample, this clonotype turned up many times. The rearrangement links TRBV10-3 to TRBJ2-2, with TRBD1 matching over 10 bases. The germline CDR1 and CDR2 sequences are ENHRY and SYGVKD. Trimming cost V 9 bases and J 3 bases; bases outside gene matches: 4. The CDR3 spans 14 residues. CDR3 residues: CAIKGQGYTGELFF. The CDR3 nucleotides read TGTGCCATTAAGGGACAGGGGTACACCGGGGAGCTGTTTTTT.

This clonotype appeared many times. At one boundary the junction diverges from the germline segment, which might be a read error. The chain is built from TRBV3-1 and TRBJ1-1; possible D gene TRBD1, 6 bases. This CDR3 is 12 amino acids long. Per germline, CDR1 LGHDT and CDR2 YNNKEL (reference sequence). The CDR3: CASNQGGRGAFF. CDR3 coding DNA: TGTGCCAGCAACCAAGGGGGAAGGGGAGCTTTCTTT.

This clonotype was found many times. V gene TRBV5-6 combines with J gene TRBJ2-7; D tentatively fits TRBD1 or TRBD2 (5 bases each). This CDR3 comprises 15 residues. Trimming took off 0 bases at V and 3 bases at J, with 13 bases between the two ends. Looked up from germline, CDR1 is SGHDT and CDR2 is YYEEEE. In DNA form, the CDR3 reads TGTGCCAGCAGCTTGGTCGGCAGGGAGAGCTACGAGCAGTACTTC. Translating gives CASSLVGRESYEQYF.

CDR3 DNA: TGTGCCAGCAGTAGTACAGGGGGCGCTTCAAATGAGCAGTTCTTC. Amino acids: CASSSTGGASNEQFF. V gene TRBV28 combines with J gene TRBJ2-1, with TRBD1 matching over 9 bases. V lost 5 bases and J lost 7; bases outside the gene matches: 9. The V gene's germline CDR1 is MDHEN and CDR2 SYDVKM. This CDR3 is 15 amino acids long. Full variable domain (remainder filled in from reference TRBV28 and TRBJ2-1): DVKVTQSSRYLVKRTGEKVFLECVQDMDHENMFWYRQDPGLGLRLIYFSYDVKMKEKGDIPEGYSVSREKKERFSLILESASTNQTSMYLCASSSTGGASNEQFFGPGTRLTVL.

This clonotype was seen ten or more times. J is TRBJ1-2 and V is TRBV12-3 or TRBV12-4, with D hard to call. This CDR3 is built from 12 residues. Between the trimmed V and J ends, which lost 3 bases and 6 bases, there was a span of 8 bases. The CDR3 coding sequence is TGTGCCAGCAGTTTTGCTGGGGATGGCTACACCTTC. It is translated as CASSFAGDGYTF.

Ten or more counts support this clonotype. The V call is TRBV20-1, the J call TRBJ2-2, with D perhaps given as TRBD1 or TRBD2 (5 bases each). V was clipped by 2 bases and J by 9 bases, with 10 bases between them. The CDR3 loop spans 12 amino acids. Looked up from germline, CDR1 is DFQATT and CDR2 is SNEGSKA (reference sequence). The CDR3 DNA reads TGCAGTGCTAGATGGGGGTACAGGGAGCTGTTTTTT. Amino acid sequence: CSARWGYRELFF.

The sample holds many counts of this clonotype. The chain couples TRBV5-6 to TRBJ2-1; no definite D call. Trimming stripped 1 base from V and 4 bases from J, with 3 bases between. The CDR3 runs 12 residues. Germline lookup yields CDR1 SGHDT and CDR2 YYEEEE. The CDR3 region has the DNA TGTGCCAGCAGCTTGCTTTACAATGAGCAGTTCTTC. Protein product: CASSLLYNEQFF. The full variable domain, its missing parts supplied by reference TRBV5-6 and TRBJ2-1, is DAGVTQSPTHLIKTRGQQVTLRCSPKSGHDTVSWYQQALGQGPQFIFQYYEEEERQRGNFPDRFSGHQFPNYSSELNVNALLLGDSALYLCASSLLYNEQFFGPGTRLTVL.

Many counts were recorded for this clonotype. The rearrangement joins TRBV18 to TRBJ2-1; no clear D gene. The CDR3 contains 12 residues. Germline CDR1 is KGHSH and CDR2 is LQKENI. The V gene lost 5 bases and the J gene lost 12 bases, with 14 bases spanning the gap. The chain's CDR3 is CASSSRLGPQFF. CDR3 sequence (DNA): TGTGCCAGCTCATCCCGACTCGGCCCGCAGTTCTTC. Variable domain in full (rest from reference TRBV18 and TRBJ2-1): NAGVMQNPRHLVRRRGQEARLRCSPMKGHSHVYWYRQLPEEGLKFMVYLQKENIIDESGMPKERFSAEFPKEGPSILRIQQVVRGDSAAYFCASSSRLGPQFFGPGTRLTVL.

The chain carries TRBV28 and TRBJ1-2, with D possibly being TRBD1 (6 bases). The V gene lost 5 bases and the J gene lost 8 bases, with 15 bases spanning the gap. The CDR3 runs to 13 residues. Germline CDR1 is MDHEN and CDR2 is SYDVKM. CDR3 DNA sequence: TGTGCCAGCAGTCCGGCGGGGGGCTGGGGCTACACCTTC. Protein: CASSPAGGWGYTF.

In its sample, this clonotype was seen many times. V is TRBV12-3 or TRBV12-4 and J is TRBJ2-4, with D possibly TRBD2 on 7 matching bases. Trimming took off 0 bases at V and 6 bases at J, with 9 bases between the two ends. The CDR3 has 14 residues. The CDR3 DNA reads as TGTGCCAGCAGTTTAGCGGGGGGGCGAAACATTCAGTACTTC. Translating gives CASSLAGGRNIQYF.

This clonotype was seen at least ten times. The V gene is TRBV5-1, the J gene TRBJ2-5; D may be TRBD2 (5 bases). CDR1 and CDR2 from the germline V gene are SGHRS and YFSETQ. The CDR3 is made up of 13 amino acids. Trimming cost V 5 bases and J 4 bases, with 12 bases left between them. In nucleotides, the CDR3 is TGCGCCAGCAGGCTAGGAGGTCGAGAGACCCAGTACTTC. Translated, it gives CASRLGGRETQYF.